The clone carrying this TCR beta chain appeared once. What it binds is unknown. This sample was taken from a study of cytomegalovirus exposure and HLA in healthy donors. Overall study findings and caveats: Many donors shared some public TCRs, even though most TCR sequences were rare.

Only in-frame clones appear in the TCRdb table, and some are missing; sequencing was by immunoSEQ multiplex PCR. The sample shows 350,000 or so clones, 86% of them seen only once. Donors came from a validation cohort of over a hundred subjects, distinct from the first 666-subject cohort. CDR1 is MGHRA, CDR2 YSYEKL, per germline. The length of the CDR3 is 15 residues. Trimming cost V 6 bases and J 5 bases, with 19 bases left between them. The sequencing input was PBMCs. This sequence joins TRBV4-1 and TRBJ2-5; D might be TRBD1 (5 bases). The receptor was derived from a woman aged 18-35 years in good health and CMV-seronegative. CDR3 coding DNA: TGCGCCAGCAGGCCCCGGGCCTTAGGGGCGGAGACCCAGTACTTC. Amino acid sequence: CASRPRALGAETQYF.